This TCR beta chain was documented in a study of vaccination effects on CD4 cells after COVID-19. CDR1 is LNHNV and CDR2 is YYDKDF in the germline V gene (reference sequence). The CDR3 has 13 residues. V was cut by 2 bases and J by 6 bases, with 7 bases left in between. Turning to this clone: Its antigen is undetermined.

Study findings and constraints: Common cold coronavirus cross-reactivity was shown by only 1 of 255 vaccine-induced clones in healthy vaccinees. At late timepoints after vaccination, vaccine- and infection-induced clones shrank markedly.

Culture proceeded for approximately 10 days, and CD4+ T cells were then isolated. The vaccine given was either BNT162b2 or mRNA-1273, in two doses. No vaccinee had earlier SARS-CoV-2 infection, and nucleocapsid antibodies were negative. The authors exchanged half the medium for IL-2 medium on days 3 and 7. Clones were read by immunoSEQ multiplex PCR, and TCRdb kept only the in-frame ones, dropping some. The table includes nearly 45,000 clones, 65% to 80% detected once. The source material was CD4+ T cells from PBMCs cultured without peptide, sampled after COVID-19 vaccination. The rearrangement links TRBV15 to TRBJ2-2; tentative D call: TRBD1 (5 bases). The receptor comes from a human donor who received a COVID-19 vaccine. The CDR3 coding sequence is TGTGCCACCAGCAGACAGGGTCCCGGGGAGCTGTTTTTT. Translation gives CATSRQGPGELFF.